A single sample is the source of the 21 T cell receptor beta chains below, sequenced in a study of cytomegalovirus exposure and HLA in healthy donors. Method: immunoSEQ multiplex PCR; TCRdb's copy keeps in-frame clones and lacks some. The repertoire holds 150,000 or so clones, with 70% to 90% as singletons. Sample: PBMCs. All receptors come from a human donor in good health.

V gene TRBV7-2 combines with J gene TRBJ1-6, with D perhaps matching TRBD1 (6 bases). The CDR3 runs 13 residues. Trimming took 6 bases from V and 7 from J, leaving 10 bases between them. Germline-derived CDR1 and CDR2 are SGHTA and FQGNSA. CDR3 sequence (DNA): TGTGCCAGCAGTAGGACAGCAAATTCACCCCTCCACTTT. It is translated as CASSRTANSPLHF.

V usage is TRBV2 and J usage is TRBJ1-5, with D uncertain. The CDR3 runs to 13 residues. CDR1 and CDR2 (germline): SNHLY, FYNNEI. V was cut by 6 bases and J by 6 bases, with 12 bases left in between. The DNA of the CDR3 is TGTGCCAGCAGCACCGGGTTGACTCAGCCCCAGCATTTT. As protein: CASSTGLTQPQHF.

The chain is built from TRBV28 and TRBJ1-1; D perhaps matches TRBD1 (5 bases). The V end was cut by 5 bases, the J end by 7 bases, with 14 bases between. Per the germline V gene, CDR1 is MDHEN and CDR2 is SYDVKM. The CDR3 has 13 amino acids. In DNA form, the CDR3 reads TGTGCCAGCAGTCCCGGGGGAAGTGATGAAGCTTTCTTT. Its protein is CASSPGGSDEAFF.

The CDR3 here is CASSLLSMNYNEQFF. The CDR3 coding sequence is TGTGCCAGCAGTTTATTGAGCATGAACTACAATGAGCAGTTCTTC. This chain uses TRBV28 with TRBJ2-1; D is ambiguous. The V end lost 1 base, the J end lost 3 bases, and 10 bases lay between the germline ends. CDR1 MDHEN and CDR2 SYDVKM come from the germline V gene. The length of the CDR3 is 15 residues.

The J gene is TRBJ2-2, the V gene TRBV27; TRBD2 agrees at 11 bases. The CDR3 spans 23 residues. CDR1 is MNHEY, CDR2 SMNVEV, per germline (reference sequence). The ends lost 1 base at V and 4 bases at J; junction bases unmatched: 23. The chain's CDR3 is CASSLWGRRGLAVRGGSTGELFF. The CDR3 DNA is TGTGCCAGCAGTTTATGGGGGAGAAGGGGACTAGCGGTCCGGGGAGGTAGCACCGGGGAGCTGTTTTTT.

V and J are TRBV10-2 and TRBJ2-1; a possible D gene is TRBD2 (6 bases). Trimming pared 7 bases from V and 4 bases from J, leaving 14 bases between. CDR1 and CDR2 from the germline V gene are WSHSY and SAAADI. This CDR3 contains 14 residues. CDR3 protein: CASKGTDSYNEQFF. The CDR3 DNA is TGCGCCAGCAAAGGGACTGATTCATACAATGAGCAGTTCTTC.

The V call is TRBV6-5, the J call TRBJ1-2, with 8 bases that match TRBD1. Germline V gene lookup returns CDR1 MNHEY and CDR2 SVGAGI. After removal of 7 bases from V and 4 bases from J, the junction contained 5 bases not matched to a gene. This CDR3 comprises 13 residues. The CDR3 loop is CASTTGGTYGYTF. For the CDR3, the DNA is TGTGCCAGCACCACAGGGGGTACCTATGGCTACACCTTC.

The genes are TRBV2 and TRBJ1-1, with a weak D call TRBD1 (5 bases). This CDR3 has 13 residues. CDR1 and CDR2 from the germline V gene are SNHLY and FYNNEI. V gave up 5 bases and J gave up 7 bases, with 14 bases separating them. The CDR3 loop reads CASSTDSGSEAFF. CDR3 DNA: TGTGCCAGCAGTACCGACAGTGGCAGTGAAGCTTTCTTT.

The genes are TRBV19 and TRBJ1-1; no reliable D call. This CDR3 has 13 residues. V was pared by 3 bases and J by 5 bases, with 10 bases between. Germline V CDR1 and CDR2: LNHDA, SQIVND (reference sequence). CDR3 loop: CASSIRGRTEAFF. The DNA of the CDR3 is TGTGCCAGTAGTATTCGAGGGCGGACTGAAGCTTTCTTT.

This chain joins TRBV19 and TRBJ2-6; D call uncertain. V was shortened by 1 base and J by 2 bases, with 6 bases between the two germline ends. This CDR3 has 15 residues. From germline, CDR1 is LNHDA and CDR2 SQIVND (reference sequence). The DNA of the CDR3 is TGTGCCAGTAGTATAGCGCGTGCTGGGGCCAACGTCCTGACTTTC. The encoded protein is CASSIARAGANVLTF.

The chain carries TRBV4-1 and TRBJ2-7; D is unclear. Germline V gene lookup returns CDR1 MGHRA and CDR2 YSYEKL. The CDR3 has 15 residues. V was clipped by 4 bases and J by 1 base, with 14 bases between them. As DNA, the CDR3 is TGCGCCAGCAGCCCCACCCCCGTCGGGTCCTACGAGCAGTACTTC. Its protein product is CASSPTPVGSYEQYF.

The chain carries TRBV7-2 and TRBJ2-5; no clear D. Germline CDR1 and CDR2: SGHTA and FQGNSA. Trimming cost V 5 bases and J 1 base, with 11 bases left between them. The CDR3 is 14 amino acids. CDR3 DNA: TGTGCCAGCAGCCCTTCGTCTAGCCAAGAGACCCAGTACTTC. This gives the protein CASSPSSSQETQYF.

V is TRBV19 and J is TRBJ2-7; 8 bases align to TRBD1. The CDR3 length is 13 residues. CDR1 and CDR2 from the germline V gene are LNHDA and SQIVND (reference sequence). V dropped 6 bases and J dropped 3; count of bases not matched to a gene: 4. The CDR3 here is CASSLGQGYEQYF. Written as DNA, the CDR3 is TGTGCCAGTAGCCTAGGACAGGGCTACGAGCAGTACTTC.

This chain connects TRBV6-5 to TRBJ1-1; TRBD1 agrees at 7 bases. CDR3 length: 14 amino acids. CDR1 is MNHEY, CDR2 SVGAGI, per germline. V shed 6 bases, J shed 3 bases, and the junction held 7 bases outside the gene matches. DNA of the CDR3: TGTGCCAGCAGCCACAGGGGCCTGCACACTGAAGCTTTCTTT. It codes for CASSHRGLHTEAFF.

This clone was observed a single time. The chain couples TRBV19 to TRBJ2-1; 7 nucleotides line up with TRBD1. J gave up 3 bases and V 3 bases, and 5 bases lay outside the gene matches. The germline V gene has CDR1 LNHDA and CDR2 SQIVND (reference sequence). The CDR3 is 15 residues long. Written as DNA, the CDR3 is TGTGCCAGTAGTATCTCGGGACAGATCTACAATGAGCAGTTCTTC. It is translated as CASSISGQIYNEQFF.

This chain links TRBV28 with TRBJ2-7, with 11 bases identical to TRBD2. The junction had 11 bases not matched to a gene; V was cut back by 7 bases and J by 6 bases. The CDR3 has 15 amino acids. Germline CDR1 MDHEN, CDR2 SYDVKM. The CDR3 loop is CASTFLTSGISEQYF. DNA of the CDR3: TGTGCCAGCACATTCCTGACTAGCGGGATTAGCGAGCAGTACTTC.

The chain has TRBV21-1 and TRBJ2-2; the table's D call, TRBD2, was not checked against the DNA. TRBV21-1 is labeled a pseudogene. The CDR3 totals 19 residues. The CDR3 bases are TGTGCCAGCAGCAGAAGACTAGCGGGACCTCCGGGGAACACCGGGGAGCTGTTTTTT. This translates into CASSRRLAGPPGNTGELFF.

V is TRBV19 and J is TRBJ2-1; TRBD2 agrees at 13 bases. Germline V gene sequence: CDR1 LNHDA, CDR2 SQIVND (reference sequence). Trimming at V came to 6 bases and at J to 5 bases, leaving 7 bases not matched to a gene. This CDR3 is built from 16 residues. In DNA, the CDR3 is TGTGCCAGTAGACGGACTAGCGGGGGCTATGACAATGAGCAGTTCTTC. This codes for CASRRTSGGYDNEQFF.

The rearrangement joins TRBV9 to TRBJ1-5; maybe TRBD1 (6 bases). CDR1 and CDR2 (germline): SGDLS, YYNGEE. The CDR3 length is 14 residues. V lost 3 bases and J 4 bases, leaving 11 bases between the germline ends. CDR3 sequence reads: CASSAGQTNQPQHF. CDR3 sequence (DNA): TGTGCCAGCAGCGCCGGACAGACGAATCAGCCCCAGCATTTT.

The genes are TRBV2 and TRBJ2-2, with no clear D. V was cut by 6 bases and J by 5 bases, with 19 bases left in between. Germline V gene sequence: CDR1 SNHLY, CDR2 FYNNEI. CDR3 length equals 16 residues. The CDR3, as DNA: TGTGCCAGCAGCTTGGGCTACTTCGTCGCGACCGGGGAGCTGTTTTTT. Amino acids: CASSLGYFVATGELFF.

CDR3 bases: TGTGCCACCGTCGGGGGTGTTGGAAACACCATATATTTT. Protein sequence: CATVGGVGNTIYF. The chain has TRBV6-5 and TRBJ1-3; maybe TRBD1 (5 bases). The germline V gene encodes CDR1 MNHEY and CDR2 SVGAGI. Trimming took 10 bases from V and 3 from J, leaving 13 bases between them. The CDR3 has 13 amino acids.